The present entry profiles one T cell receptor beta chain with its context. This entry is derived from a study of T cells expressing NK-cell markers. Synthesis of TCR beta cDNA relied on 5'RACE template switching carrying UMIs. TCRdb processed the 5' RACE reads again and assigns one entry to each CDR3 protein, with no DNA. The table gives about 180,000 distinct CDR3 sequences; the top ten clones make up 20% of it. The germline gives CDR1 LGHNT, CDR2 FRNRAP. This CDR3 has 14 amino acids. The chain combines TRBV12-5 with TRBJ2-5; TCRdb indicates TRBD2, and absent DNA this call remains unverified. The TCR was taken from a man aged 18-70 years in good health. Sequenced sample: blood T cells: a sorted CD56 or NKG2C T cell subset, CD4+ or CD8+ T cells, or bulk PBMC T cells (not recorded which). CDR3 loop: CASGLLASGETQYF.